The 32 T cell receptor beta chains below come from one sample, sequenced in a study of blood T cell repertoires in COVID-19. The assay was immunoSEQ multiplex PCR, and TCRdb's table has in-frame clones only and misses some. The sample records approximately 300,000 clones, 87% being singletons. The sample comprised peripheral blood. The receptors stem from a woman aged 50 to 65 who had recovered from COVID-19.

The chain combines TRBV2 with TRBJ2-1; 13 bases align to TRBD2. CDR1 is SNHLY and CDR2 is FYNNEI in the germline V gene. The CDR3 spans 19 residues. V gave up 4 bases and J gave up 2 bases; unmatched junction bases: 11. The CDR3 region is CASSVLLAGGARAYNEQFF. For the CDR3, the DNA is TGTGCCAGCAGTGTCTTACTAGCGGGGGGGGCCAGGGCCTACAATGAGCAGTTCTTC.

This clone was picked up one time. The rearrangement uses TRBV5-5 and TRBJ1-2, with 10 bases lining up with TRBD1. Germline V gene sequence: CDR1 SGHKS, CDR2 YYEKEE (reference sequence). Trimming cost V 3 bases and J 4 bases; bases outside gene matches: 18. The CDR3 loop spans 19 amino acids. This chain's CDR3 is CASSSYPGQGRVAFYGYTF. The DNA for the CDR3 is TGTGCCAGCAGCTCCTATCCGGGACAGGGGAGGGTAGCCTTCTATGGCTACACCTTC.

The genes are TRBV29-1 and TRBJ1-5, with TRBD1 identical over 7 bases. Germline CDR1 and CDR2: SQVTM and ANQGSEA. CDR3 length: 13 residues. J gave up 5 bases and V 4 bases, and 5 bases lay outside the gene matches. The CDR3 sequence is CSVGQGWDQPQHF. CDR3 bases: TGCAGCGTTGGACAGGGATGGGATCAGCCCCAGCATTTT.

This clone has just a few counts. V usage is TRBV19 and J usage is TRBJ2-7, with TRBD1 identical over 9 bases. This CDR3 contains 14 residues. Germline-derived CDR1 and CDR2 are LNHDA and SQIVND (reference sequence). With V trimmed by 5 bases and J by 6 bases, 8 bases remained unmatched. CDR3 loop: CASSVLGQGREQYF. For the CDR3, the DNA is TGTGCCAGTAGTGTCCTAGGACAGGGGCGCGAGCAGTACTTC.

The gene calls are TRBV28 and TRBJ1-5, with D unresolved. CDR3 length: 17 residues. Per the germline V gene, CDR1 is MDHEN and CDR2 is SYDVKM. Trimming removed 6 bases at V and 2 bases at J, with 20 bases between. Here the CDR3 reads CASSLGDPRVGNQPQHF. In nucleotides, the CDR3 is TGTGCCAGCAGCCTCGGGGATCCCCGGGTGGGCAATCAGCCCCAGCATTTT.

The rearrangement joins TRBV15 to TRBJ2-7, with D unclear. CDR1 is LNHNV and CDR2 is YYDKDF in the germline V gene (reference sequence). This CDR3 has 18 residues. The V gene lost 1 base and the J gene lost 0 bases, with 19 bases spanning the gap. CDR3 protein: CATSRVPSLGFSSYEQYF. DNA of the CDR3: TGTGCCACCAGCAGAGTTCCCTCTTTGGGCTTCTCCTCCTACGAGCAGTACTTC. Combining the CDR3 with reference TRBV15 and TRBJ2-7 gives the whole variable domain DAMVIQNPRYQVTQFGKPVTLSCSQTLNHNVMYWYQQKSSQAPKLLFHYYDKDFNNEADTPDNFQSRRPNTSFCFLDIRSPGLGDTAMYLCATSRVPSLGFSSYEQYFGPGTRLTVT.

The chain has TRBV11-1 and TRBJ2-2; 7 nucleotides agree with TRBD2. Germline CDR1 SGHAT, CDR2 FQDESV (reference sequence). There are 13 residues in the CDR3. V was clipped by 3 bases and J by 7 bases; unmatched bases: 2. For the CDR3, the DNA is TGTGCCAGCAGCTTTGGGGAGGGCGGGGAGCTGTTTTTT. Translating it yields CASSFGEGGELFF.

The V and J genes are TRBV24-1 and TRBJ2-5; 8 bases fit TRBD1. The CDR3 consists of 15 residues. J was trimmed by 2 bases and V by 3 bases; bases with no gene match: 4. Germline CDR1 KGHDR, CDR2 SFDVKD. CDR3 in DNA: TGTGCCACCAGTGATACCGGGACAGGTCAAGAGACCCAGTACTTC. Translation: CATSDTGTGQETQYF.

The chain couples TRBV20-1 to TRBJ1-3, with D hard to call. This CDR3 contains 16 residues. Trimming shortened V by 3 bases and J by 0 bases, and 15 bases separated the two germline ends. Germline V gives CDR1 DFQATT, CDR2 SNEGSKA (reference sequence). The CDR3 DNA sequence: TGCAGTGCTAGTATGGACTCCAGTTTCTCTGGAAACACCATATATTTT. Amino acids: CSASMDSSFSGNTIYF.

V gene TRBV10-3 combines with J gene TRBJ1-1; 7 bases are shared with TRBD1. V shed 7 bases and J 3 bases; nucleotides not matched to a gene: 8. Germline CDR1 and CDR2: ENHRY and SYGVKD. The CDR3 is 14 amino acids. The CDR3 reads CAITFSDRDTEAFF. The CDR3 region has the DNA TGTGCCATCACCTTCTCTGACAGGGACACTGAAGCTTTCTTT.

The rearrangement joins TRBV29-1 to TRBJ1-2; 7 bases agree with TRBD1. This CDR3 is 13 amino acids long. CDR1 and CDR2 (germline): SQVTM, ANQGSEA. J lost 4 bases, V lost 1 base, and 3 bases had no gene match. The CDR3 DNA reads as TGCAGCGTTGAAGGACAGGGACCCTATGGCTACACCTTC. It translates to CSVEGQGPYGYTF. The full variable domain, its missing parts supplied by reference TRBV29-1 and TRBJ1-2, is SAVISQKPSRDICQRGTSLTIQCQVDSQVTMMFWYRQQPGQSLTLIATANQGSEATYESGFVIDKFPISRPNLTFSTLTVSNMSPEDSSIYLCSVEGQGPYGYTFGSGTRLTVV.

Here the CDR3 DNA reads TGTGCCAGTAGTAAGGGACATGGCACCGGGGAGCTGTTTTTT. It translates to CASSKGHGTGELFF. The genes are TRBV19 and TRBJ2-2; tentatively, D is TRBD1 (6 bases). CDR3 size: 14 residues. CDR1 is LNHDA and CDR2 is SQIVND in the germline V gene (reference sequence). V gave up 4 bases and J gave up 4 bases, with 10 bases separating them.

This clone was picked up one time. This rearrangement joins TRBV6-5 to TRBJ1-3, with D tentatively TRBD1 (5 bases). The CDR3 has 15 amino acids. V gave up 7 bases and J gave up 1 base, with 14 bases separating them. The germline gives CDR1 MNHEY, CDR2 SVGAGI. The CDR3 spells CASKPRVRSGNTIYF. CDR3 nucleotide sequence: TGTGCCAGCAAGCCCAGGGTGAGGTCTGGAAACACCATATATTTT.

V and J are TRBV9 and TRBJ2-3, with 8 bases aligning to TRBD1. Germline V gene lookup returns CDR1 SGDLS and CDR2 YYNGEE. CDR3 length: 16 amino acids. V dropped 3 bases and J dropped 2; count of bases not matched to a gene: 8. CDR3 nucleotide sequence: TGTGCCAGCAGCGCCACAGGGGGTGCATACACAGATACGCAGTATTTT. As protein: CASSATGGAYTDTQYF.

This chain uses TRBV5-1 with TRBJ2-1, with D hard to call. Per germline, CDR1 SGHRS and CDR2 YFSETQ. This CDR3 spans 14 amino acids. The V end was cut by 2 bases, the J end by 0 bases, with 6 bases between. The CDR3 DNA reads TGCGCCAGCAGCTTAGCGAGCTCCTACAATGAGCAGTTCTTC. Translation gives CASSLASSYNEQFF. Based on the CDR3 plus reference TRBV5-1 and TRBJ2-1, the full variable domain is KAGVTQTPRYLIKTRGQQVTLSCSPISGHRSVSWYQQTPGQGLQFLFEYFSETQRNKGNFPGRFSGRQFSNSRSEMNVSTLELGDSALYLCASSLASSYNEQFFGPGTRLTVL.

This chain links TRBV20-1 with TRBJ2-4; 8 nucleotides align to TRBD2. The CDR3 consists of 14 residues. The V and J ends lost 3 bases and 5 bases, in that order; junction bases with no gene match: 6. CDR1 DFQATT and CDR2 SNEGSKA come from the germline V gene (reference sequence). CDR3 loop: CSASRGGPENIQYF. CDR3 bases: TGCAGTGCTAGTCGGGGGGGGCCCGAAAACATTCAGTACTTC.

V usage is TRBV7-2 and J usage is TRBJ1-1, with a weak D call TRBD1 (6 bases). The CDR3 contains 15 residues. V was pared by 1 base and J by 2 bases, with 11 bases between. From germline, CDR1 is SGHTA and CDR2 FQGNSA. The CDR3 here is CASSLERGSNTEAFF. The CDR3 nucleotides are TGTGCCAGCAGCTTAGAGAGGGGGAGCAACACTGAAGCTTTCTTT.

The rearrangement joins TRBV2 to TRBJ1-2; the match to TRBD1 covers 8 bases. The J segment lost 8 bases and the V segment lost 6 bases, leaving 17 bases of the junction unmatched. The CDR3 has 16 residues. In germline, CDR1 is SNHLY, CDR2 FYNNEI. The CDR3: CASRGQDEGFRKGYTF. CDR3 DNA sequence: TGTGCCAGCAGGGGACAGGACGAGGGTTTTAGGAAAGGCTACACCTTC. Combining the CDR3 with reference TRBV2 and TRBJ1-2 gives the whole variable domain EPEVTQTPSHQVTQMGQEVILRCVPISNHLYFYWYRQILGQKVEFLVSFYNNEISEKSEIFDDQFSVERPDGSNFTLKIRSTKLEDSAMYFCASRGQDEGFRKGYTFGSGTRLTVV.

The V call is TRBV7-9, the J call TRBJ2-6; no definite D call. V lost 5 bases, J lost 6 bases, and 5 bases lay in between. The germline V gene has CDR1 SEHNR and CDR2 FQNEAQ (reference sequence). The length of the CDR3 is 12 residues. CDR3 sequence reads: CASSPQANVLTF. CDR3 DNA: TGTGCCAGCAGCCCACAGGCCAACGTCCTGACTTTC.

This chain connects TRBV18 to TRBJ1-1, with D possibly matching TRBD1 (6 bases). The germline V and J ends were trimmed by 3 bases and 3 bases, with 17 bases remaining between them. Germline CDR1 reads KGHSH; CDR2 reads LQKENI. The CDR3 length is 16 residues. In nucleotides, the CDR3 is TGTGCCAGCTCACCGAGTTACCAGGGGAGGGACACTGAAGCTTTCTTT. Encoded protein: CASSPSYQGRDTEAFF.

The chain combines TRBV4-3 with TRBJ1-1; 7 bases align to TRBD1. V shed 0 bases, J shed 0 bases, and the junction held 4 bases outside the gene matches. Per germline, CDR1 LGHNA and CDR2 YSLEER. The CDR3 loop spans 16 amino acids. CDR3 DNA sequence: TGCGCCAGCAGCCAAGATCGGACAGGAATGAACACTGAAGCTTTCTTT. This sequence encodes CASSQDRTGMNTEAFF.

This chain joins TRBV3-1 (or the pseudogene TRBV3-2) and TRBJ2-3; D is possibly TRBD2 (5 bases). The V and J ends lost 0 bases and 3 bases respectively, with 10 bases between them. This CDR3 comprises 15 residues. Per germline, CDR1 LGHDT and CDR2 YNNKEL (reference sequence). As DNA, the CDR3 is TGTGCCAGCAGCCAAGAGGTAGGGAGAACAGATACGCAGTATTTT. Amino acid sequence: CASSQEVGRTDTQYF.

V usage is TRBV28 and J usage is TRBJ1-3; 12 bases are a match to TRBD1. CDR1 is MDHEN, CDR2 SYDVKM, per germline. V lost 4 bases to trimming and J lost 4 bases; unmatched junction nucleotides: 17. The CDR3 sequence is 20 residues long. The CDR3 nucleotides are TGTGCCAGCAGTTCGACTCTAGGGACAGGGGGCGCGTTTTGGGGAAACACCATATATTTT. This gives the protein CASSSTLGTGGAFWGNTIYF.

This clone was recorded once. This chain connects TRBV6-4 to TRBJ2-5; 10 bases fit TRBD1. CDR3 length: 17 residues. The V gene's germline CDR1 is MRHNA and CDR2 SNTAGT. V trimming: 4 bases; J trimming: 4 bases; junction bases outside the gene matches: 12. The CDR3 sequence: CASSGDPGQGLRETQYF. CDR3 in DNA: TGTGCCAGCAGTGGGGACCCGGGACAGGGGTTACGAGAGACCCAGTACTTC.

V usage is TRBV29-1 and J usage is TRBJ2-5; 9 nucleotides match TRBD2. V was pared by 5 bases and J by 5 bases, with 9 bases of the junction left unmatched. CDR1 SQVTM and CDR2 ANQGSEA come from the germline V gene. The CDR3 consists of 14 residues. The CDR3 DNA follows: TGCAGCGTTTATAGCGGGAGTTTCGGTGAGACCCAGTACTTC. Encoded protein: CSVYSGSFGETQYF.

The J gene is TRBJ2-3, the V gene TRBV19; 10 bases line up with TRBD2. Trimming at V came to 3 bases and at J to 2 bases, leaving 8 bases not matched to a gene. The CDR3 has 17 residues. The germline gives CDR1 LNHDA, CDR2 SQIVND (reference sequence). The DNA of the CDR3 is TGTGCCAGTAGTATTCTAGCGGGAGCGGCTGTCACAGATACGCAGTATTTT. Amino acid sequence: CASSILAGAAVTDTQYF.

This clone is medium-sized (0.01 to 0.1%). The chain couples TRBV7-8 to TRBJ2-2, with 10 nucleotides matching TRBD1. Germline CDR1 SGHVS, CDR2 FQNEAQ. V was pared by 5 bases and J by 4 bases, with 4 bases of the junction left unmatched. This CDR3 is 15 amino acids long. DNA for the CDR3: TGTGCCAGCAGCGGGGGACAGGGGATCACCGGGGAGCTGTTTTTT. Protein sequence: CASSGGQGITGELFF.

This clone was counted a single time. The chain carries TRBV5-1 and TRBJ1-1; D may be TRBD1 (6 bases). The CDR3 is 14 amino acids. From germline, CDR1 is SGHRS and CDR2 YFSETQ. V was clipped by 3 bases and J by 6 bases, with 15 bases between them. CDR3 amino acids: CASSSFGGAPEAFF. DNA for the CDR3: TGCGCCAGCAGCTCATTCGGGGGGGCCCCTGAAGCTTTCTTT.

The CDR3 loop reads CASSKSGTRVSPTYEQYF. The CDR3 coding sequence is TGTGCCAGCAGTAAATCCGGGACTAGAGTTTCCCCTACCTACGAGCAGTACTTC. This rearrangement joins TRBV7-2 to TRBJ2-7; 8 bases match TRBD2. Germline assignment: CDR1 SGHTA and CDR2 FQGNSA. The CDR3 is 18 amino acids. Trimming took 6 bases from V and 2 from J; bases not matched to a gene: 18.

This chain links TRBV11-2 with TRBJ2-5, with D unresolved. The CDR3 has 15 amino acids. Germline lookup yields CDR1 SGHAT and CDR2 FQNNGV. With 0 bases removed from V and 2 bases from J, the gap between germline ends came to 10 bases. For the CDR3, the DNA is TGTGCCAGCAGCTTAGATGGCACCCCACAAGAGACCCAGTACTTC. Protein product: CASSLDGTPQETQYF. Filled out from reference TRBV11-2 and TRBJ2-5, the complete variable domain reads EAGVAQSPRYKIIEKRQSVAFWCNPISGHATLYWYQQILGQGPKLLIQFQNNGVVDDSQLPKDRFSAERLKGVDSTLKIQPAKLEDSAVYLCASSLDGTPQETQYFGPGTRLLVL.

This clone was picked up one time. The chain uses TRBV11-1 and TRBJ2-7, with 9 nucleotides matching TRBD2. J lost 7 bases, V lost 5 bases, and 12 bases had no gene match. This CDR3 region has 15 residues. The V gene's germline CDR1 is SGHAT and CDR2 FQDESV (reference sequence). CDR3 amino acids: CASSRPTSGLREQYF. CDR3 bases: TGTGCCAGCAGCCGTCCGACTAGCGGCCTTCGGGAGCAGTACTTC. The full variable domain, rest sourced from reference TRBV11-1 and TRBJ2-7, is EAEVAQSPRYKITEKSQAVAFWCDPISGHATLYWYRQILGQGPELLVQFQDESVVDDSQLPKDRFSAERLKGVDSTLKIQPAELGDSAMYLCASSRPTSGLREQYFGPGTRLTVT.

The chain couples TRBV29-1 to TRBJ2-7; 7 nucleotides align to TRBD2. V dropped 0 bases and J dropped 3; count of bases not matched to a gene: 8. Germline V gene lookup returns CDR1 SQVTM and CDR2 ANQGSEA. The CDR3 runs to 15 residues. The CDR3 DNA reads TGCAGCGTTGAAGATTCAAGCGGGGAGCACTACGAGCAGTACTTC. It specifies CSVEDSSGEHYEQYF.